This T cell receptor (beta chain) was retrieved from a study of CD8 T cells in ankylosing spondylitis. Study results and caveats: Clones linked to the disease showed a CD8+ phenotype. They occurred at relatively low frequencies in peripheral blood. Ankylosing spondylitis blood seemed to carry a telltale TCR beta motif made of eight or nine highly homologous variants. Significantly higher representation of disease-linked clones was reported for matched ankylosing spondylitis synovial fluid.

The V end lost 5 bases, the J end lost 7 bases, and 20 bases lay between the germline ends. The germline CDR1 and CDR2 sequences are SEHNR and FQNEAQ (reference sequence). The CDR3 is 15 residues long. A word on this clonotype: Its antigen is undetermined.

MiXCR, run by TCRdb on the 5' RACE reads, gives a single entry per CDR3 protein. The profile covers 150,000 to 200,000 distinct CDR3 sequences, with 18% appearing a single time and 4.3% taken by the ten largest. The specimen was blood, either unsorted or a sorted T cell fraction (not recorded which). V is TRBV7-9 and J is TRBJ1-1; D is unclear. The TCR sequence derives from a male donor under 30 with ankylosing spondylitis or in good health (not recorded which). The CDR3 loop is CASSPHKPGMGEAFF. CDR3 bases: TGTGCCAGCAGCCCACATAAACCAGGAATGGGTGAAGCTTTCTTT.